This TCR beta chain stems from a study of CD8+CD57+ T cells in acquired aplastic anemia. Study-wide context: Each DNA sample taken from sorted CD4+ and CD8+ cells came to around 3.4 ug on average.

This clonotype was counted ten times or more. Sequencing involved patients with CD8+CD57+ cell expansion previously shown by flow cytometry. The template used for profiling TCR beta VDJ and CDR3 was genomic DNA. MiXCR was run by TCRdb on the reads, yielding one entry per CDR3 protein. The sample lists under 250,000 distinct CDR3 sequences, around 43% seen once, with approximately 7.8% in the top ten. The CDR3 contains 12 residues. The V gene lost 8 bases and the J gene lost 5 bases, with 12 bases spanning the gap. Sequencing was performed on sorted CD4+, CD8+, or CD8+CD57+ T cells (not recorded which) from PBMCs. The rearrangement links TRBV12-3 or TRBV12-4 to TRBJ1-1; D is unclear. This clonotype originated in a human donor with aplastic anemia. The CDR3 spells CASGSHKTEAFF. CDR3 sequence (DNA): TGTGCCAGCGGGTCCCATAAGACTGAAGCTTTCTTT.